These 2 T cell receptor beta chains came from one sample sequenced in a study of blood T cell repertoires in COVID-19. Assay: immunoSEQ multiplex PCR; the TCRdb copy retains only in-frame clones and omits some. This table has fewer than 60,000 clones, about 85% appearing once. The sample comprised peripheral blood. These receptors came from an elderly woman with acute or convalescent COVID-19.

V and J are TRBV30 and TRBJ1-1; 10 bases align to TRBD1. The CDR3 has 13 residues. The V gene end was trimmed by 2 bases and the J gene end by 13 bases; junction bases not matched to a gene: 10. The germline CDR1 and CDR2 sequences are GTSNPN and SVGIG (reference sequence). CDR3 nucleotides: TGTGCCTGGAGTAGTCCCGACAGGGGGCAAGGTTTCTTT. Translated, it gives CAWSSPDRGQGFF.

This rearrangement joins TRBV3-1 (or the pseudogene TRBV3-2) to TRBJ2-5; 9 bases fit TRBD1. V was pared by 1 base and J by 4 bases, with 4 bases of the junction left unmatched. The CDR3 runs to 15 residues. Germline CDR1 LGHDT, CDR2 YNNKEL (reference sequence). The CDR3 spells CASSQVDRGSETQYF. DNA for the CDR3: TGTGCCAGCAGCCAAGTGGACAGGGGATCAGAGACCCAGTACTTC.